The clone carrying this T cell receptor beta chain has at least ten counts. What it binds is unknown. CDR3 regions were amplified by Arm-PCR using iRepertoire HTBI primers to build TCR beta libraries. TCRdb analysed the multiplex PCR reads with MiXCR anew, one entry per CDR3 protein. This sample has 350,000 to 450,000 distinct CDR3 sequences, with around 16% found just once. The V and J ends lost 0 bases and 6 bases respectively, with 6 bases between them. CDR1 is SGDLS and CDR2 is YYNGEE in the germline V gene. The CDR3 runs to 12 residues. These data come from a study of regulatory T cells in long-lasting Graves disease. General study results and limits: Blood alone, not thyroid tissue, was studied.

Sample time point: newly diagnosed GD, antithyroid drugs for less than 3 months. RNA extracted from PBMCs served as the sequencing template. These data are also associated with another study on T cells in Graves' hyperthyroidism and ophthalmopathy. From that paper: Appearing also in blood were most of the thyroid clonotypes expanded above 0.001.

The receptor comes from a middle-aged woman with Graves disease. The V and J genes are TRBV9 and TRBJ1-2; D unresolved. The input for sequencing was peripheral blood mononuclear cells (PBMCs), taken at new diagnosis, from a patient treated with antithyroid drugs. CDR3 nucleotide sequence: TGTGCCAGCAGCGTAGTCGGGGATGGCTACACCTTC. It codes for CASSVVGDGYTF.